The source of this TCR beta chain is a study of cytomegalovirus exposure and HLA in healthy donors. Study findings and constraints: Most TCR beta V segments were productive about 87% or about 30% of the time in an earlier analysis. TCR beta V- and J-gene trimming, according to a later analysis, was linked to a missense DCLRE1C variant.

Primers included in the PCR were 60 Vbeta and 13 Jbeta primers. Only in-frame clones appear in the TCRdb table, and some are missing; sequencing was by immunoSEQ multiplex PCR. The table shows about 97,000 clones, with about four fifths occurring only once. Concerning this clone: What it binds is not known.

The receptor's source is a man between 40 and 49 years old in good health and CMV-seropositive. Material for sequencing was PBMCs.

In DNA, the CDR3 is TGTGCCAGCAGCCCCAACATAGGCGAGGGGGCCAACACCGGGGAGCTGTTTTTT. This codes for CASSPNIGEGANTGELFF. V usage is TRBV9 and J usage is TRBJ2-2, with TRBD1 matching over 7 bases. Germline V gives CDR1 SGDLS, CDR2 YYNGEE. The CDR3 consists of 18 residues. V was pared by 4 bases and J by 2 bases, with 14 bases of the junction left unmatched.